The subject of this entry is one T cell receptor (beta chain). Its antigen is unidentified. The investigators amplified TCR beta CDR3 regions from RNA transcripts. A set of HTBI primers served as the primers for a first-round RT-PCR of the TCR CDR3. In TCRdb, the multiplex PCR reads were re-called with MiXCR into one record per CDR3 protein. The sample has about 640,000 distinct CDR3 sequences, about 45% seen once; the top ten hold less than 9%. These data belong to a study of T cells in Graves' hyperthyroidism and ophthalmopathy. Findings and caveats of the study: Through a model of 13 V-J features, ophthalmopathy was separated from stable hyperthyroidism.

Uncontrolled infection, other autoimmune disease, pregnancy or lactation barred patients from enrollment. Orbital computed tomography and thyroid ultrasound, together with serum TRAb and thyroxine and clinical symptoms, were used for diagnoses. Input material: peripheral blood or thyroid tissue (not recorded which). The source of this sequence is an adult man with Graves' disease, either hyperthyroidism or ophthalmopathy (not recorded which).

The CDR3 sequence is CSASFGPGGNTEAFF. The CDR3 DNA reads TGCAGTGCTAGTTTCGGGCCCGGCGGAAACACTGAAGCTTTCTTT. This chain connects TRBV20-1 to TRBJ1-1; D is ambiguous. From germline, CDR1 is DFQATT and CDR2 SNEGSKA (reference sequence). Between the trimmed V and J ends, which lost 3 bases and 2 bases, there was a span of 16 bases. The CDR3 loop spans 15 amino acids.